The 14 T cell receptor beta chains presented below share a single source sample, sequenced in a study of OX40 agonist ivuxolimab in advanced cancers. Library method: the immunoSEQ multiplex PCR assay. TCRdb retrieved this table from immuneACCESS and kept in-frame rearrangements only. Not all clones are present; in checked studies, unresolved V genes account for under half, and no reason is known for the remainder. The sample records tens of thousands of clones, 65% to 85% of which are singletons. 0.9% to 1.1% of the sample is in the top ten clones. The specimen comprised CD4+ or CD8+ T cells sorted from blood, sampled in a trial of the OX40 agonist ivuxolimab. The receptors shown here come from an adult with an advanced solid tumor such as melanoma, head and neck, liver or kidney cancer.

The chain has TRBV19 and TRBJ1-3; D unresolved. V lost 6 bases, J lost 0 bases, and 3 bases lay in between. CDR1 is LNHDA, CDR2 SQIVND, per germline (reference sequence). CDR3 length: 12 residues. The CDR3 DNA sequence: TGTGCCAGTAGAAGCTCTGGAAACACCATATATTTT. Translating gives CASRSSGNTIYF.

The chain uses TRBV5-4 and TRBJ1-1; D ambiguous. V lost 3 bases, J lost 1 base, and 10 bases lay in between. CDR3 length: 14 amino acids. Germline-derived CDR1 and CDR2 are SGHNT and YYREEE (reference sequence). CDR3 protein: CASSSGPENTEAFF. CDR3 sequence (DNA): TGTGCCAGCAGCTCTGGGCCCGAGAACACTGAAGCTTTCTTT.

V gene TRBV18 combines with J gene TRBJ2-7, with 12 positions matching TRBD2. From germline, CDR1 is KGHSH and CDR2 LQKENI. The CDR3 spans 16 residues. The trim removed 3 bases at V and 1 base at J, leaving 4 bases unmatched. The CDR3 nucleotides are TGTGCCAGCTCACCCGGACTAGCGGGGAATTCCTACGAGCAGTACTTC. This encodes CASSPGLAGNSYEQYF.

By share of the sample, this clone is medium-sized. CDR3: CASSQVPGRATEAFF. CDR3 DNA sequence: TGCGCCAGCAGCCAAGTGCCTGGGAGGGCCACTGAAGCTTTCTTT. The V call is TRBV4-3, the J call TRBJ1-1; no reliable D call. The germline V gene has CDR1 LGHNA and CDR2 YSLEER. V lost 1 base to trimming and J lost 4 bases, with 13 bases between them. The CDR3 spans 15 residues.

CDR3 nucleotide sequence: TGTGCCAGCTCAACGAATCAGGGGGACTCTGGAAACACCATATATTTT. This translates into CASSTNQGDSGNTIYF. This sequence joins TRBV18 and TRBJ1-3, with 7 bases lining up with TRBD1. V lost 5 bases and J lost 0; bases outside the gene matches: 7. This CDR3 has 16 amino acids. The V gene's germline CDR1 is KGHSH and CDR2 LQKENI.

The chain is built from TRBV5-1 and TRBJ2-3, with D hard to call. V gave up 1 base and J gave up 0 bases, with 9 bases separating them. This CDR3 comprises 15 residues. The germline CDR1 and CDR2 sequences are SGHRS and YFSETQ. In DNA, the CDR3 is TGCGCCAGCAGCTTGTTGGGAAGTAGCACAGATACGCAGTATTTT. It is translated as CASSLLGSSTDTQYF.

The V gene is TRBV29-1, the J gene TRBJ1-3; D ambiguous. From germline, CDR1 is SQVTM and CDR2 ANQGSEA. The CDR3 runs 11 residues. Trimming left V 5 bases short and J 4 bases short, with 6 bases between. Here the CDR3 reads CSVWHGNTIYF. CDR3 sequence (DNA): TGCAGCGTTTGGCACGGAAACACCATATATTTT.

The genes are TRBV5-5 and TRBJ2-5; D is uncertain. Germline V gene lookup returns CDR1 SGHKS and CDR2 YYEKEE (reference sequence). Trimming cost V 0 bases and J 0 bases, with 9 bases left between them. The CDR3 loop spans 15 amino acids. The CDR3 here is CASSLAGLNQETQYF. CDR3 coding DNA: TGTGCCAGCAGCTTGGCCGGTCTCAACCAAGAGACCCAGTACTTC.

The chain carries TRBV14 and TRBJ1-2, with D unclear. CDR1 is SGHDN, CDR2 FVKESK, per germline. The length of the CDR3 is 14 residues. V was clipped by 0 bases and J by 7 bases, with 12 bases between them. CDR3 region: CASSQDLGWSGYTF. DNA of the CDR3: TGTGCCAGCAGCCAAGATCTAGGTTGGAGTGGCTACACCTTC.

The CDR3 reads CASSSDQGTGQFF. CDR3 DNA sequence: TGCGCCAGCAGCTCGGACCAAGGTACTGGGCAGTTCTTC. The J gene is TRBJ2-1, the V gene TRBV5-1; no firm D call. Per germline, CDR1 SGHRS and CDR2 YFSETQ. The CDR3 has 13 residues. Trimming removed 3 bases at V and 12 bases at J, with 16 bases between.

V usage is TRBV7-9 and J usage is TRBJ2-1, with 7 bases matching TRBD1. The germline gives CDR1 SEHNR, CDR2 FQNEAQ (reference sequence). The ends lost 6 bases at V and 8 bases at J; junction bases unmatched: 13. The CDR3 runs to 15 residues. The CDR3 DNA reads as TGTGCCAGCAGAGACCGCGAGGGGGCGGCTGATGAGCAGTTCTTC. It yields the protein CASRDREGAADEQFF.

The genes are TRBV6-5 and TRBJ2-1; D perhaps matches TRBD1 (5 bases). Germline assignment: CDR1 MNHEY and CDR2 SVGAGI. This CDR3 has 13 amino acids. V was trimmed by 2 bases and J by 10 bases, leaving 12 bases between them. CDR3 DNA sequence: TGTGCCAGCAGTTACGGACAAAACTACGAGCAGTTCTTC. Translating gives CASSYGQNYEQFF.

The CDR3 DNA follows: TGTGCCAGCAGATCCTACCCACGTACAGCGAACACTGAAGCTTTCTTT. Amino acid sequence: CASRSYPRTANTEAFF. The V call is TRBV5-6, the J call TRBJ1-1; D not certain. V lost 5 bases and J lost 1, with 18 bases in between. The CDR3 length is 16 residues. Germline V CDR1 and CDR2: SGHDT, YYEEEE.

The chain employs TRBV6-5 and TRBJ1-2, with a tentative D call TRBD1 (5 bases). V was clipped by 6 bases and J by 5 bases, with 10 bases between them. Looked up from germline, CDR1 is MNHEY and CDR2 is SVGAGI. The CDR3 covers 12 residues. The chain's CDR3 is CASRGDRYGYTF. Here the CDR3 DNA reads TGTGCCAGCAGAGGAGACAGATATGGCTACACCTTC.